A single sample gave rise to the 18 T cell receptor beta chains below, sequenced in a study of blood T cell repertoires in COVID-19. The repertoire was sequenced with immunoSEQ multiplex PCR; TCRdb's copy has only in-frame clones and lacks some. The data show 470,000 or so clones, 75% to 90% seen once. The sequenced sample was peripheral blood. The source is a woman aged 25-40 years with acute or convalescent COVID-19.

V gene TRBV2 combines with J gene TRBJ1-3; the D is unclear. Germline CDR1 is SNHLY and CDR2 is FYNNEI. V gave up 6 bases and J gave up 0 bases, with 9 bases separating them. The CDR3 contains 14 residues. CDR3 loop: CASRADNSGNTIYF. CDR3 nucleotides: TGTGCCAGCAGGGCAGACAACTCTGGAAACACCATATATTTT.

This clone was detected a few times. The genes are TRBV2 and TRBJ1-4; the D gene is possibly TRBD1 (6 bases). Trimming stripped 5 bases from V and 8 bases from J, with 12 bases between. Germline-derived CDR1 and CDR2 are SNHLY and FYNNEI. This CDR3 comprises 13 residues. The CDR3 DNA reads TGTGCCAGCAGTCTTGACAGGTCGGAAAAACTGTTTTTT. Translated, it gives CASSLDRSEKLFF.

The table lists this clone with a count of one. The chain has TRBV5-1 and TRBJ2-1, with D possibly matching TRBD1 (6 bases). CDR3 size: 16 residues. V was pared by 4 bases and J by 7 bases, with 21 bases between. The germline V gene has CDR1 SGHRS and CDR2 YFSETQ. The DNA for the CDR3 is TGCGCCAGCAGCCCCTCGCCCAACAGGGTTGTAAATGAGCAGTTCTTC. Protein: CASSPSPNRVVNEQFF.

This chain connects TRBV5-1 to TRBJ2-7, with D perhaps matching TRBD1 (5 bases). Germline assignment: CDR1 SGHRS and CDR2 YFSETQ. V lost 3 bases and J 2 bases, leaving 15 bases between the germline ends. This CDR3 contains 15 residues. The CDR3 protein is CASSSQDQGTYEQYF. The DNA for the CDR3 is TGCGCCAGCAGCTCCCAAGACCAGGGAACCTACGAGCAGTACTTC.

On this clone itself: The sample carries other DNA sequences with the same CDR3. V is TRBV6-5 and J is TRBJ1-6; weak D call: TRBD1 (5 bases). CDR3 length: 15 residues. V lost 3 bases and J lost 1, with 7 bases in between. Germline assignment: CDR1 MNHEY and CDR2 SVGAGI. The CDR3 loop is CASSYAGSYNSPLHF. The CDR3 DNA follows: TGTGCCAGCAGTTATGCAGGGTCCTATAATTCACCCCTCCACTTT.

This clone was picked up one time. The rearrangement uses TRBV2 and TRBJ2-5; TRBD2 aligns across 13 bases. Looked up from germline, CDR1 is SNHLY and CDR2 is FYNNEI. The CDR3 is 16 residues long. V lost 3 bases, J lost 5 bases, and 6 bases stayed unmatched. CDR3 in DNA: TGTGCCAGCAGTGAGGGACTAGCGGGGTTTCTCGAGACCCAGTACTTC. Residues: CASSEGLAGFLETQYF.

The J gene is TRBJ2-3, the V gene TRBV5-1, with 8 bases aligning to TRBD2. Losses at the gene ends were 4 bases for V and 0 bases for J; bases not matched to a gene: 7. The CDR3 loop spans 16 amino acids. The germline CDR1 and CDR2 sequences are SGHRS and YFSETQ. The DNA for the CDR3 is TGCGCCAGCAGCCGGGAGGGGACTGCTAGCACAGATACGCAGTATTTT. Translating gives CASSREGTASTDTQYF.

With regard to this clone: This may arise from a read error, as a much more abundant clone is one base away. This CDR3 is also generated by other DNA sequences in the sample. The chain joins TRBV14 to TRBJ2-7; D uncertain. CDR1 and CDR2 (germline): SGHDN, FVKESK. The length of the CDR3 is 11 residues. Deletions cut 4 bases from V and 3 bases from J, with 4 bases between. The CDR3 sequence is CASSPGYEQYF. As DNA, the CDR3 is TGTGCCAGCAGCCCCGGCTACGAGCAGTACTTC.

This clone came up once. DNA of the CDR3: TGTGCCAGCAGGCCAGGGGTACAAGAGACCCAGTACTTC. Its protein is CASRPGVQETQYF. V is TRBV27 and J is TRBJ2-5; weak D call: TRBD1 (6 bases). CDR1 and CDR2 from the germline V gene are MNHEY and SMNVEV (reference sequence). V was clipped by 6 bases and J by 2 bases, with 10 bases between them. The CDR3 extends over 13 amino acids.

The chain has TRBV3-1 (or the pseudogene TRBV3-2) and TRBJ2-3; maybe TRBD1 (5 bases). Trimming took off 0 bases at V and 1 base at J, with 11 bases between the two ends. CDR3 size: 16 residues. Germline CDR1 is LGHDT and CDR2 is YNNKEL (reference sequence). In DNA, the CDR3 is TGTGCCAGCAGCCAAGAAGGCAGGGTGGGCACAGATACGCAGTATTTT. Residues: CASSQEGRVGTDTQYF.

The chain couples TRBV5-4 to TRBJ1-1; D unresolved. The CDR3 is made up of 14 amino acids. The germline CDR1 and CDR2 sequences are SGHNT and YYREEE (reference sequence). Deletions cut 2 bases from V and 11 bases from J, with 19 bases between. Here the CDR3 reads CASSLEQNLESAFF. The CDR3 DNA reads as TGTGCCAGCAGCTTAGAACAGAACCTCGAGAGTGCTTTCTTT.

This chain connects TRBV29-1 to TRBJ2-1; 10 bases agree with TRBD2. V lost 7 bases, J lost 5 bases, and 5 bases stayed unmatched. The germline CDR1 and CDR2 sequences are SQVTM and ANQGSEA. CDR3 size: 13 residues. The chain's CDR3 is CSGKRGGNNEQFF. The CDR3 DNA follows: TGCAGCGGAAAGCGGGGGGGCAACAATGAGCAGTTCTTC.

The CDR3 DNA sequence: TGCGCCAGCAGCCCCCGGCTAGCGGGGAGCTACGAGCAGTACTTC. This gives the protein CASSPRLAGSYEQYF. The chain recombines TRBV4-1 with TRBJ2-7; TRBD2 matches at 9 bases. From germline, CDR1 is MGHRA and CDR2 YSYEKL. The ends lost 4 bases at V and 3 bases at J; junction bases unmatched: 7. The CDR3 is made up of 15 amino acids.

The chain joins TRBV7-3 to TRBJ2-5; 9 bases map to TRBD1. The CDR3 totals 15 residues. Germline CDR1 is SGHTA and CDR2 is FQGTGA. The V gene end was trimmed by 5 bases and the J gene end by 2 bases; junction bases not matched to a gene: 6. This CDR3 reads CASSVGTGRQETQYF. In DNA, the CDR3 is TGTGCCAGCAGCGTCGGGACAGGGAGACAAGAGACCCAGTACTTC.

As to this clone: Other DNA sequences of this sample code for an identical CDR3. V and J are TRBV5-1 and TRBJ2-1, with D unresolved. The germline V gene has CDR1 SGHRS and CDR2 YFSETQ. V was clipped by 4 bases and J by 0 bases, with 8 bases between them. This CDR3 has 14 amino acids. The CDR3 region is CASSLGPSYNEQFF. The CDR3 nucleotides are TGCGCCAGCAGCCTAGGTCCCTCCTACAATGAGCAGTTCTTC. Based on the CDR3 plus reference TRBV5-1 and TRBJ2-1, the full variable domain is KAGVTQTPRYLIKTRGQQVTLSCSPISGHRSVSWYQQTPGQGLQFLFEYFSETQRNKGNFPGRFSGRQFSNSRSEMNVSTLELGDSALYLCASSLGPSYNEQFFGPGTRLTVL.

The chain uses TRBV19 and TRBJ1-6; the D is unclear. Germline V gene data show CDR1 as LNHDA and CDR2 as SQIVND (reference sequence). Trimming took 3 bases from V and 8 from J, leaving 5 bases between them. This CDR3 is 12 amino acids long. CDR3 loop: CASSIGDSPLHF. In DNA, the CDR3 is TGTGCCAGTAGTATCGGTGATTCACCCCTCCACTTT. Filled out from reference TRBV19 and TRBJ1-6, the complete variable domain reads DGGITQSPKYLFRKEGQNVTLSCEQNLNHDAMYWYRQDPGQGLRLIYYSQIVNDFQKGDIAEGYSVSREKKESFPLTVTSAQKNPTAFYLCASSIGDSPLHFGNGTRLTVT.

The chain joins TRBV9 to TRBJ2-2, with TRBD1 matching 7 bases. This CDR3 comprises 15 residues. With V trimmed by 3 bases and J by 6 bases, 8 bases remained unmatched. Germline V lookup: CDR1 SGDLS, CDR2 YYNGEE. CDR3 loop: CASSDRPTGAGELFF. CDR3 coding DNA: TGTGCCAGCAGCGACCGCCCAACAGGGGCCGGGGAGCTGTTTTTT.

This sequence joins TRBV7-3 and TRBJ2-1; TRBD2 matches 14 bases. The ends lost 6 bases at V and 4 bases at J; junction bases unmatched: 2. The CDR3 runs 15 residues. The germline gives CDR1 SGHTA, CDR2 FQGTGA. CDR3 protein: CASSRTSGGYNEQFF. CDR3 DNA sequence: TGTGCCAGCAGTCGGACTAGCGGGGGGTACAATGAGCAGTTCTTC.